This T cell receptor beta chain was documented in a study of metastatic and nonmetastatic thyroid tumors (dated by TCRdb to between 2020 and 2021). Background on the whole study: The researchers compared repertoires between peripheral blood samples and tumor or nodule tissue samples from patients with malignant or benign thyroid disease.

Including the terminal cysteine and phenylalanine, the CDR3 comprises 14 residues. Here the CDR3 DNA is all that survives: 42 bases in frame from base 1. Trimming accounts for 6 bases at V and 0 bases at J, while the number of junction bases matched to no gene is 6. Reading the germline V gene (reference sequence) gives CDR1 DFQATT and CDR2 SNEGSKA. The library was made by PCR. Sequenced on an Illumina HiSeq 4000. High-throughput sequencing was used to profile the TCR beta-chain CDR3 region of each patient. The study's own analysis went as follows. Drawing on CDR3 differences between clinicopathological groups, the researchers built a classifier meant to tell apart patients with distant-metastatic papillary thyroid cancer. To measure repertoire diversity the researchers used the Shannon index, while the Morisita-Horn index served to gauge how similar the tumor and blood repertoires were. TCRdb cleaned the public reads at Q25 with fastp, built clones with MiXCR and kept in-frame beta chains. The V and J calls were not made by the authors but by TCRdb's processing. The sample table holds about 22,000 clones, of which around 21% were seen once. 10% to 15% of the sample goes to the ten largest clones.

Before undergoing thyroid surgery, none of the patients had been given any kind of treatment. Patient clinical samples collected from about 2011 to 2018 were retrospectively analysed using T-cell receptor beta sequencing. Findings and caveats that apply to the study as a whole: In both blood and tumor samples, malignant tumors were reported to have significantly higher TCR beta diversity than benign nodules.

This clone occurred many times. Its antigen remains unidentified. The record has no base qualities; no much larger clone is one base away. Other DNA sequences in this sample translate to the same CDR3. The receptor chain draws on TRBV20-1 and TRBJ2-5; 8 central nucleotides agree with TRBD2. The receptor's source is a male donor with papillary thyroid cancer or a benign thyroid nodule (not recorded which). Some clones in this sample may be carry-over from other donors' samples. The sequenced material came from blood. CDR3 protein: CSAPLAGYQETQYF. The nucleotide sequence is given as TGCAGTGCCCCATTAGCGGGGTACCAAGAGACCCAGTACTTC.